This note documents a single T cell receptor beta chain sequence. Its specificity is not known. Germline is not matched at one junction end, which may reflect a read error. This entry comes from a study of blood T cells in healthy people across ages. About the study: Per two T cells, about one barcoded beta molecule was captured through template switching.

Study-level findings and limits: Older individuals had lower TCR beta diversity per million T cells (the decline was roughly linear).

Researchers collected about 9.6 milliliters of peripheral blood from every single donor. A minimum of 7 million PBMCs was isolated per sample. Combining a sample-barcoded 5' primer with a J-beta primer mix, a second PCR ran for roughly 6 to 11 cycles. TCRdb analysed the 5' RACE reads with MiXCR anew, one entry per CDR3 protein. The sample shows approximately 1,700,000 distinct CDR3 sequences, 39% of them seen only once. Germline CDR1 SEHNR, CDR2 FQNEAQ (reference sequence). The CDR3 is 15 residues long. Material for sequencing was blood. The TCR originated in a human donor in good health. The chain carries TRBV7-9 and TRBJ2-5; 9 positions agree with TRBD2. The chain's CDR3 is CACRRGTSSQETQYF. The DNA of the CDR3 is TGTGCCTGCAGACGCGGGACTAGCTCACAAGAGACCCAGTACTTC.